This TCR beta chain comes out of a study of graft-versus-host responses after intestinal transplantation. The study, taken as a whole, reports: Early post-transplant HvG declines were associated with peak circulating GvH clone levels. Detected in recipient marrow were GvH clones, some of which were first observed in ileum or blood.

This CDR3 has 9 residues. The V gene's germline CDR1 is SEHNR and CDR2 FQNEAQ (reference sequence). V gave up 10 bases and J gave up 8 bases, with 6 bases separating them. Assay used: immunoSEQ multiplex PCR; TCRdb lists only in-frame clones, some missing. Seen here are about 77,000 clones, about 92% observed once, and the top ten hold roughly 0.72%. A note on this clone: What it binds is not known.

The sequence was obtained from a human patient who received an intestinal transplant, so some T cells may come from the graft donor. The V and J genes are TRBV7-9 and TRBJ2-1; D is uncertain. This specimen consisted of PBMCs, obtained 98 days after intestinal transplantation. This chain's CDR3 is CATRDEQFF. The CDR3 DNA reads TGTGCCACTCGGGATGAGCAGTTCTTC.